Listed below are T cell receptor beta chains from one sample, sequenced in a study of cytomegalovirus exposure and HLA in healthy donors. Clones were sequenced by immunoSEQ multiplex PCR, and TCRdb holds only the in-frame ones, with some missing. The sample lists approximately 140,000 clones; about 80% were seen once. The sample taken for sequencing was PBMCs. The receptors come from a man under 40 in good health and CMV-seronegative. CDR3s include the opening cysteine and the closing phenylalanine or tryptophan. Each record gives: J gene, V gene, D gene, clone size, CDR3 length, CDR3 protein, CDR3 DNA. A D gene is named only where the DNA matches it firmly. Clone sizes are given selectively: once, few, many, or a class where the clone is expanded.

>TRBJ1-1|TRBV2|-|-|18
CASTYPEGIGYMNTEAFF
TGTGCCAGCACCTACCCAGAGGGCATCGGCTACATGAACACTGAAGCTTTCTTT
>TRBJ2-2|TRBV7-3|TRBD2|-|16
CASFPRAGANTGELFF
TGTGCCAGCTTCCCCCGAGCGGGAGCGAACACCGGGGAGCTGTTTTTT
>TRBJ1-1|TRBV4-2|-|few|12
CASQTGNTEAFF
TGTGCCAGCCAGACAGGCAACACTGAAGCTTTCTTT
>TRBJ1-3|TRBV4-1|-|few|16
CASSQGSGLTGNTIYF
TGCGCCAGCAGCCAAGGTTCGGGTCTCACTGGAAACACCATATATTTT
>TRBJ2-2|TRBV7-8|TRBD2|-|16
CASSSLAVTNTGELFF
TGTGCCAGCAGCTCCCTAGCGGTGACAAACACCGGGGAGCTGTTTTTT
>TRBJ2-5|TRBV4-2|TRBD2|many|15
CASSPTGGSQETQYF
TGTGCCAGCAGCCCCACCGGGGGGAGCCAAGAGACCCAGTACTTC
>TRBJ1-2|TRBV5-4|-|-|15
CASSLVRGRYYGYTF
TGTGCCAGCAGCTTGGTGCGGGGTAGGTACTATGGCTACACCTTC
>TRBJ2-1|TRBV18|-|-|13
CASSPGGLGEQFF
TGTGCCAGCTCACCAGGGGGCCTAGGGGAGCAGTTCTTC
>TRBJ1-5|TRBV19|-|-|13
CASRHSGSQPQHF
TGTGCCAGTAGGCACTCGGGATCTCAGCCCCAGCATTTT
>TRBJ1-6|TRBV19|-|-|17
CASREDEGRGYNSPLHF
TGTGCCAGTAGAGAAGATGAAGGACGGGGATATAATTCACCCCTCCACTTT
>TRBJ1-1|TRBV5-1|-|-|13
CASSLGYGTEAFF
TGCGCCAGCAGCTTGGGGTACGGGACTGAAGCTTTCTTT
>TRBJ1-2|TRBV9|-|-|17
CASSVDSVRGAGNGYPF
TGTGCCAGCAGCGTAGATAGTGTTCGGGGAGCCGGGAACGGCTACCCCTTC
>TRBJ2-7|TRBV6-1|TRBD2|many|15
CASRPPGGPSYEQYF
TGTGCCAGCAGGCCCCCGGGAGGCCCCTCCTACGAGCAGTACTTC
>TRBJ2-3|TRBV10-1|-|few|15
CASSDPATGADTQYF
TGCGCCAGCAGTGACCCCGCAACCGGAGCAGATACGCAGTATTTT
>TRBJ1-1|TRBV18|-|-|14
CASSPADMNTEAFF
TGTGCCAGCTCACCAGCAGACATGAACACTGAAGCTTTCTTT
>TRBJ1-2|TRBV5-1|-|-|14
CASSFPGIGYGYTF
TGCGCCAGCAGCTTCCCGGGGATTGGCTATGGCTACACCTTC
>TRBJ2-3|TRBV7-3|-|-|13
CASSPGGVDTQYF
TGTGCCAGCAGCCCCGGGGGAGTGGATACGCAGTATTTT
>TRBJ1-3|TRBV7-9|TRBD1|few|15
CASSLRQGHENTIYF
TGTGCCAGCAGCTTACGACAGGGACATGAAAACACCATATATTTT
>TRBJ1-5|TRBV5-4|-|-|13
CASSLGTDQPQHF
TGTGCCAGCAGCTTGGGGACAGATCAGCCCCAGCATTTT
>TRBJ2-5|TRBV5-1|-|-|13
CASSVRGQETQYF
TGCGCCAGCAGCGTCCGGGGCCAAGAGACCCAGTACTTC
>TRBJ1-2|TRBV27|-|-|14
CASSLDYANYGYTF
TGTGCCAGCAGTTTAGACTACGCCAACTATGGCTACACCTTC
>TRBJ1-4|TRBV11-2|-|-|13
CASSLDGRAGDPF
TGTGCCAGCAGCTTAGATGGGAGGGCTGGAGACCCTTTT
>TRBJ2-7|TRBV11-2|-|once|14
CASSSGVQPYEQYF
TGTGCCAGCAGCTCGGGAGTCCAGCCCTACGAGCAGTACTTC
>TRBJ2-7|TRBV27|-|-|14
CASSSYRVDYEQYF
TGTGCCAGCAGTTCGTACAGGGTCGACTACGAGCAGTACTTC
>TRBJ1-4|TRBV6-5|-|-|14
CASSYFRGYEKLFF
TGTGCCAGCAGTTACTTCCGGGGTTATGAAAAACTGTTTTTT
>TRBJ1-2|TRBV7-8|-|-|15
CASSFEVDRNYGYTF
TGTGCCAGCAGCTTTGAGGTCGACAGGAACTATGGCTACACCTTC
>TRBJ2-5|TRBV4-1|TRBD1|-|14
CASSLTGFWETQYF
TGCGCCAGCAGCTTGACAGGGTTTTGGGAGACCCAGTACTTC
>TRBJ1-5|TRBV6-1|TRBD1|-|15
CASSEWAGGGQPQNF
TGTGCCAGCAGTGAATGGGCAGGGGGCGGTCAGCCCCAGAATTTT
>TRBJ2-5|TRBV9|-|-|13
CASSWASDETQYF
TGTGCCAGCAGCTGGGCTAGCGATGAGACCCAGTACTTC
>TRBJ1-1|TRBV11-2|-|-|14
CASSLVVDSTEAFF
TGTGCCAGCAGCTTAGTGGTGGACAGCACTGAAGCTTTCTTT
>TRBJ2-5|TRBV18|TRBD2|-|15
CASSLPTSGLETQYF
TGTGCCAGCTCACTTCCGACTAGCGGCCTAGAGACCCAGTACTTC